This entry concerns a single T cell receptor (beta chain). What it binds is unknown. It was with 60 Vbeta and 13 Jbeta primers that the PCR ran. Profiled with immunoSEQ multiplex PCR; TCRdb holds only in-frame clones, not every one. The data contain under 200,000 clones, roughly 71% of them singletons. The source of the sample is a study of cytomegalovirus exposure and HLA in healthy donors. Per germline, CDR1 ENHRY and CDR2 SYGVKD. This CDR3 region has 14 residues. The V and J ends lost 0 bases and 2 bases respectively, with 7 bases between them. Findings and caveats of the study: The study designated 160 or so TCR beta chains cytomegalovirus-associated. V- and J-gene trimming in TCR beta was tied to a missense DCLRE1C variant by an analysis performed later. Serostatus for CMV was the only available immune exposure information. Exclusion as indistinguishable affected some V segments, including TRBV6-2 and TRBV6-3.

V gene TRBV10-3 combines with J gene TRBJ1-1; D not resolved. The sample consisted of PBMCs. This TCR derives from a woman aged 50 to 60 in good health and CMV-seropositive. CDR3 loop: CAISESQVNTEAFF. CDR3 nucleotide sequence: TGTGCCATCAGTGAGTCCCAGGTAAACACTGAAGCTTTCTTT.